Below are 16 T cell receptor beta chains sequenced from a single sample in a study of T-cell reconstitution after alpha-beta-depleted transplantation in children. Unique molecular identifiers were incorporated into the prepared TCRbeta library. Using its own MiXCR run on the PCR reads, TCRdb lists one record per CDR3 protein. The data show 250,000 to 400,000 distinct CDR3 sequences, with approximately 23% seen just once and about 10% held by the top ten. Sequencing was performed on PBMCs, mostly from graft donor cells, taken 180 days after TCRalphabeta/CD19-depleted stem cell transplant. The receptors here all came from a male patient between 5 and 17 years old who had a stem cell transplant for acute lymphoblastic leukemia, so the T cells may come from the graft donor.

The table lists this clonotype with a few counts. The chain employs TRBV20-1 and TRBJ2-7; unclear D gene. The CDR3 has 13 amino acids. The V and J ends lost 2 bases and 2 bases respectively, with 10 bases between them. The V gene's germline CDR1 is DFQATT and CDR2 SNEGSKA (reference sequence). CDR3 in DNA: TGCAGTGCTAGAAAAACTCATGCCTACGAGCAGTACTTC. Translated: CSARKTHAYEQYF.

This clonotype showed up just a few times. The chain recombines TRBV29-1 with TRBJ2-1; 10 nucleotides align to TRBD2. Trimming took 3 bases from V and 1 from J; bases not matched to a gene: 9. CDR1 and CDR2 (germline): SQVTM, ANQGSEA. The CDR3 spans 17 residues. CDR3 amino acids: CSVEASGSHGSYNEQFF. In nucleotides, the CDR3 is TGCAGCGTTGAGGCTAGCGGGAGTCACGGGTCCTACAATGAGCAGTTCTTC.

This clonotype was counted only a few times. The chain uses TRBV25-1 and TRBJ1-2; D is undetermined. V was cut by 4 bases and J by 8 bases, with 8 bases left in between. This CDR3 contains 11 residues. Germline-derived CDR1 and CDR2 are MGHDK and SYGVNS. The CDR3 sequence: CASSGGVGYTF. CDR3 nucleotides: TGTGCCAGCAGTGGTGGGGTCGGCTACACCTTC.

The chain joins TRBV19 to TRBJ2-2; D remains ambiguous. The germline CDR1 and CDR2 sequences are LNHDA and SQIVND (reference sequence). This CDR3 is built from 12 residues. The ends were cut back, 9 bases at V and 3 bases at J, with 8 bases in the middle. The CDR3 loop reads CASDTYTGELFF. The CDR3 DNA is TGTGCCAGCGACACTTACACCGGGGAGCTGTTTTTT.

This chain links TRBV9 with TRBJ2-4; D is possibly TRBD1 (5 bases). The germline V gene has CDR1 SGDLS and CDR2 YYNGEE. The CDR3 has 15 residues. The V end was cut by 0 bases, the J end by 6 bases, with 13 bases between. CDR3 nucleotides: TGTGCCAGCAGCGTAGGAAGGGGCTGGGGAAACATTCAGTACTTC. Amino acid sequence: CASSVGRGWGNIQYF.

A few counts support this clonotype. The rearrangement links TRBV20-1 to TRBJ1-2; no clear D. Germline loops: CDR1 DFQATT, CDR2 SNEGSKA (reference sequence). The V gene lost 6 bases and the J gene lost 8 bases, with 22 bases spanning the gap. This CDR3 is built from 14 residues. The CDR3 nucleotides read TGCAGTGCCCCAGGCGGGAGGAGATTAGGGGGCTACACCTTC. Translation: CSAPGGRRLGGYTF.

This chain joins TRBV5-6 and TRBJ2-7, with a weak D call TRBD1 (5 bases). V lost 5 bases and J 7 bases, leaving 19 bases between the germline ends. Germline V lookup: CDR1 SGHDT, CDR2 YYEEEE. The CDR3 covers 14 residues. The CDR3 sequence: CASSQTWLKGEQYF. The CDR3 DNA follows: TGTGCCAGCAGTCAAACTTGGTTGAAGGGGGAGCAGTACTTC.

J is TRBJ2-7 and V is TRBV25-1; D is perhaps TRBD1 (5 bases). V lost 10 bases, J lost 4 bases, and 23 bases lay in between. CDR3 length equals 15 residues. Germline V gene lookup returns CDR1 MGHDK and CDR2 SYGVNS. The CDR3 DNA sequence: TGTGCCAATCCCTGTCAGGGTTCGGAAGGGTACGAGCAGTACTTC. Its translation is CANPCQGSEGYEQYF.

The rearrangement joins TRBV7-8 to TRBJ2-5; 8 bases agree with TRBD2. The CDR3 covers 15 residues. With V trimmed by 5 bases and J by 5 bases, 10 bases remained unmatched. Germline V gene sequence: CDR1 SGHVS, CDR2 FQNEAQ. The CDR3 DNA reads TGTGCCAGCAGCCATGGCGGGAGGACATGGGAGACCCAGTACTTC. This encodes CASSHGGRTWETQYF.

This clonotype was detected a few times. The rearrangement joins TRBV2 to TRBJ1-6; D not resolved. CDR3 length: 14 amino acids. The germline V and J ends were trimmed by 6 bases and 8 bases, with 14 bases remaining between them. Looked up from germline, CDR1 is SNHLY and CDR2 is FYNNEI. The chain's CDR3 is CASSSYVDDSPLHF. CDR3 bases: TGTGCCAGCAGCTCTTATGTGGATGATTCACCCCTCCACTTT.

The gene calls are TRBV9 and TRBJ2-1; 12 positions agree with TRBD2. CDR1 and CDR2 (germline): SGDLS, YYNGEE. This CDR3 contains 16 residues. J gave up 3 bases and V 4 bases, and 5 bases lay outside the gene matches. In nucleotides, the CDR3 is TGTGCCAGCAGCCCAAGACTAGCGGGAGTCTACAATGAGCAGTTCTTC. Translating gives CASSPRLAGVYNEQFF.

At least ten counts were recorded for this clonotype. J is TRBJ2-1 and V is TRBV5-8, with 9 bases aligning to TRBD2. The V segment lost 2 bases and the J segment 2 bases; nucleotides outside the gene matches: 2. Per the germline V gene, CDR1 is SGHTS and CDR2 is YDEGEE. This CDR3 has 15 residues. CDR3 DNA sequence: TGTGCCAGCAGCTTTAGCGGGAGAACCTACAATGAGCAGTTCTTC. Its protein product is CASSFSGRTYNEQFF.

V and J are TRBV7-3 and TRBJ2-1; 8 nucleotides match TRBD2. J was trimmed by 5 bases and V by 9 bases; bases with no gene match: 9. CDR3 size: 14 residues. CDR1 is SGHTA and CDR2 is FQGTGA in the germline V gene. The CDR3 nucleotides read TGTGCCAGTTCTTTAGCGGGAAGTCACAATGAGCAGTTCTTC. The encoded protein is CASSLAGSHNEQFF. The variable domain in full, completed from reference TRBV7-3 and TRBJ2-1, reads GAGVSQTPSNKVTEKGKYVELRCDPISGHTALYWYRQSLGQGPEFLIYFQGTGAADDSGLPNDRFFAVRPEGSVSTLKIQRTERGDSAVYLCASSLAGSHNEQFFGPGTRLTVL.

The rearrangement uses TRBV6-2 or TRBV6-3 and TRBJ2-1; TRBD2 matches 7 bases. The CDR3 spans 15 residues. The germline V gene encodes CDR1 MNHEY and CDR2 SVGEGT. The V gene end was trimmed by 4 bases and the J gene end by 10 bases; junction bases not matched to a gene: 13. CDR3 protein: CASSLLARLTWEQFF. The CDR3 bases are TGTGCCAGCAGTTTACTAGCGCGCCTAACATGGGAGCAGTTCTTC.

This clonotype was picked up a small number of times. The chain uses TRBV5-1 and TRBJ2-3; the D gene is possibly TRBD1 (6 bases). CDR3 length: 15 amino acids. The V end lost 4 bases, the J end lost 1 base, and 13 bases lay between the germline ends. Germline V CDR1 and CDR2: SGHRS, YFSETQ. CDR3 DNA: TGCGCCAGCAGCCCCCGGACAGTCCGCACAGATACGCAGTATTTT. This codes for CASSPRTVRTDTQYF.

This clonotype came up many times. The V gene is TRBV29-1, the J gene TRBJ1-1; D perhaps matches TRBD1 (6 bases). V lost 1 base to trimming and J lost 0 bases, with 9 bases between them. The CDR3 has 14 residues. CDR1 and CDR2 (germline): SQVTM, ANQGSEA. The CDR3 loop reads CSVEVPGVNTEAFF. CDR3 coding DNA: TGCAGCGTTGAAGTACCAGGGGTGAACACTGAAGCTTTCTTT.